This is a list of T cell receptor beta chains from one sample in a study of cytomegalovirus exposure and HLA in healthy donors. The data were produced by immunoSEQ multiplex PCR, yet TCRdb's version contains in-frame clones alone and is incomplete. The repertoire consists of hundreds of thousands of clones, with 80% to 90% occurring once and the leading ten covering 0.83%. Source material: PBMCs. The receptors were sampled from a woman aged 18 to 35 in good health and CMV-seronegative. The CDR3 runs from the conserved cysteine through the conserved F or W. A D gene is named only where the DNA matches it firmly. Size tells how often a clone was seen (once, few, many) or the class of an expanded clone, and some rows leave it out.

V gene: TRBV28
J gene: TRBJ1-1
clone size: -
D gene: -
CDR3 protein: CASSFLDKPEAFF
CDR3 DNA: TGTGCCAGCAGTTTCCTCGACAAGCCTGAAGCTTTCTTT

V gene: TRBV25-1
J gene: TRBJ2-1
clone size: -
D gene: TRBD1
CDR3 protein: CASSGDRAYNEQFF
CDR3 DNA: TGTGCCAGCAGTGGGGACAGGGCCTACAATGAGCAGTTCTTC

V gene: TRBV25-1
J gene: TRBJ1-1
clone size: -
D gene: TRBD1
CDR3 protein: CASSDRTGNAEAFF
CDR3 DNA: TGTGCCAGCAGTGACCGGACAGGTAACGCTGAAGCTTTCTTT

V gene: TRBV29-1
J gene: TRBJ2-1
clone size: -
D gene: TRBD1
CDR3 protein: CSVETGEWNEQFF
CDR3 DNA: TGCAGCGTTGAAACAGGGGAATGGAATGAGCAGTTCTTC

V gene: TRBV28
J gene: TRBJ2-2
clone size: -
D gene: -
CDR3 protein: CASSLWTGEELFF
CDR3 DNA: TGTGCCAGCAGTTTATGGACTGGCGAGGAGCTGTTTTTT

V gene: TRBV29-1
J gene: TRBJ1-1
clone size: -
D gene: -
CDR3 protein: CSVEPRVAFF
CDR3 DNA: TGCAGCGTTGAGCCCAGGGTGGCTTTCTTT

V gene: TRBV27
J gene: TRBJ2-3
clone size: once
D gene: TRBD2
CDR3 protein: CASSPWTSGTDTQYF
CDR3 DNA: TGTGCCAGCAGTCCATGGACTAGCGGCACAGATACGCAGTATTTT

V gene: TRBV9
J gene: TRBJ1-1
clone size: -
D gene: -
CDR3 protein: CASSVGTARMNTEAFF
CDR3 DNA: TGTGCCAGCAGCGTAGGGACAGCTAGAATGAACACTGAAGCTTTCTTT

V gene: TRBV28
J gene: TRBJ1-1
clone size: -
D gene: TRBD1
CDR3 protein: CASSEWDRTEAFF
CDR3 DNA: TGTGCCAGCAGTGAATGGGACAGGACTGAAGCTTTCTTT

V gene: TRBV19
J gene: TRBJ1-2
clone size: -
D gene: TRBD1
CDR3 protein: CASRGQGGNYGYTF
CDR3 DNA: TGTGCCAGTAGGGGACAGGGGGGCAATTATGGCTACACCTTC

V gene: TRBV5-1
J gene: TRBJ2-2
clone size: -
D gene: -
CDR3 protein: CASRDSITTGELFF
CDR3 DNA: TGCGCCAGCAGGGACTCAATAACGACCGGGGAGCTGTTTTTT

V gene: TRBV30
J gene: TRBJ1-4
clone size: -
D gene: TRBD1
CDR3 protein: CATGETGGAWKLFF
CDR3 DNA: TGTGCCACCGGCGAGACAGGGGGCGCGTGGAAACTGTTTTTT

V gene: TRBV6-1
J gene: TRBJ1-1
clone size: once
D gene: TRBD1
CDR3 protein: CASSEYRGMNTEAFF
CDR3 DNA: TGTGCCAGCAGTGAATACAGGGGCATGAACACTGAAGCTTTCTTT

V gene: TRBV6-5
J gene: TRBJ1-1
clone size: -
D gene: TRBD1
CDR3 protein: CASSTDRVNTEAFF
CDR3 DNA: TGTGCCAGCAGTACGGACAGGGTGAACACTGAAGCTTTCTTT

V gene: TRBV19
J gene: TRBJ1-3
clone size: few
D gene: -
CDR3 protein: CASSPPGAGNTIYF
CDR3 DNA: TGTGCCAGTAGTCCCCCAGGGGCTGGAAACACCATATATTTT

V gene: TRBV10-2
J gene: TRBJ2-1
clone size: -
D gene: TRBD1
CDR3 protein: CASRLGQGLFF
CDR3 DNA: TGCGCCAGCAGGCTGGGACAGGGCTTATTCTTC

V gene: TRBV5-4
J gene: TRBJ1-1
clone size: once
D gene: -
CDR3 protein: CASSLQGPGTEAFF
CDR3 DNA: TGTGCCAGCAGCTTACAGGGCCCGGGGACTGAAGCTTTCTTT

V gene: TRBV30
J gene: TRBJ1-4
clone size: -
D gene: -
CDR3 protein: CAWSVGEKLFF
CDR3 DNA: TGTGCCTGGAGTGTCGGGGAAAAACTGTTTTTT

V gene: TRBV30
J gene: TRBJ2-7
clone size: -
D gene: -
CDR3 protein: CAWSSGTPSYEQYF
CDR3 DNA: TGTGCCTGGAGCTCCGGGACACCCTCCTACGAGCAGTACTTC

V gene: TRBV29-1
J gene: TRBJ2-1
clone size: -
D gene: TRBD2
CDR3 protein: CSTQRGLAGGGEQFF
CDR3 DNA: TGCAGCACACAACGCGGACTAGCGGGAGGAGGTGAGCAGTTCTTC

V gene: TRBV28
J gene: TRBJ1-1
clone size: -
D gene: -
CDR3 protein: CASSQTELNTEAFF
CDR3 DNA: TGTGCCAGCAGCCAGACAGAACTGAACACTGAAGCTTTCTTT

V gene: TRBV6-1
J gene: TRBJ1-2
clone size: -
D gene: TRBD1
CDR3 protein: CASSANPGQVNYGYTF
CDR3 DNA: TGTGCCAGCAGTGCGAACCCTGGACAGGTGAACTATGGCTACACCTTC

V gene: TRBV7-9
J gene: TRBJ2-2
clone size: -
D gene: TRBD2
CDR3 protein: CASSPSGTNTGELFF
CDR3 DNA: TGTGCCAGCAGCCCGAGCGGGACTAACACCGGGGAGCTGTTTTTT